This entry is about one T cell receptor (beta chain). The antigen is unknown. The sample is drawn from a study of cytomegalovirus exposure and HLA in healthy donors. Overall study findings and caveats: A few CMV-associated chains were confirmed in vitro to be specific for CMV antigens.

Measured with immunoSEQ multiplex PCR; TCRdb has only the in-frame clones, and not every one. The sample has about 120,000 clones, approximately 87% seen once. The TCR was taken from a woman aged 25 to 45 in good health and CMV-seronegative. The sequenced material came from PBMCs.

CDR3 bases: TGTGCCAGTACCTATCGTCATCTTCTGGACGAGCAGTACTTC. Translated, it gives CASTYRHLLDEQYF. This chain links TRBV19 with TRBJ2-7; D unclear. The CDR3 covers 14 residues. V was trimmed by 7 bases and J by 5 bases, leaving 18 bases between them. In germline, CDR1 is LNHDA, CDR2 SQIVND (reference sequence).